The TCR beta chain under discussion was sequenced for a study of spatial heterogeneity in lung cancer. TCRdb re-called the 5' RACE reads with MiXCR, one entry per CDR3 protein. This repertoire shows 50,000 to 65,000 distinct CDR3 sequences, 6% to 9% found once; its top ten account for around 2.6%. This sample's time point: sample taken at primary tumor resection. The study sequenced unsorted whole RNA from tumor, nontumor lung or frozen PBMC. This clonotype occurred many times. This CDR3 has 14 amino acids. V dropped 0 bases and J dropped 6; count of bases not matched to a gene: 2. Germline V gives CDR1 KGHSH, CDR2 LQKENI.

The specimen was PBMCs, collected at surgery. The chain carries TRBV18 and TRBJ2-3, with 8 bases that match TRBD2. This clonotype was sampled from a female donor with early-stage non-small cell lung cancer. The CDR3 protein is CASSPPASGDTQYF. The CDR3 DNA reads TGTGCCAGCTCACCACCGGCTAGCGGGGATACGCAGTATTTT.